There are many counts of the clone carrying this T cell receptor (beta chain). What it recognizes is unknown. MiXCR, applied by TCRdb to the reads, yields one record per CDR3 protein. The sample holds some 300,000 distinct CDR3 sequences, around 9.6% seen once. The sample comes from a study of T cell repertoires in cytomegalovirus infection. Findings and caveats of the study: The response measured ex vivo was dominated by TCR beta clonotypes (HLA-C-restricted and CMV-specific). There were carriers of CMV plus the relevant HLA, and cumulative public TCR beta family frequency identified them.

The CDR3 contains 20 residues. Trimming at V came to 4 bases and at J to 8 bases, leaving 24 bases not matched to a gene. Germline V gene data show CDR1 as MDHEN and CDR2 as SYDVKM. The V gene is TRBV28, the J gene TRBJ2-3; 10 nucleotides match TRBD2. The sequence was obtained from a human donor in good health (CMV status not recorded). Some clones in this sample may be carry-over from other donors' samples. Input material: PBMCs. In DNA, the CDR3 is TGTGCCAGCAGTTGGTCGGCAGGACTAGCGGTCCCACCCGGGAGAGCTACGCAGTATTTT. Its protein is CASSWSAGLAVPPGRATQYF. The variable domain in full, with the rest retrieved from reference TRBV28 and TRBJ2-3, is DVKVTQSSRYLVKRTGEKVFLECVQDMDHENMFWYRQDPGLGLRLIYFSYDVKMKEKGDIPEGYSVSREKKERFSLILESASTNQTSMYLCASSWSAGLAVPPGRATQYFGPGTRLTVL.